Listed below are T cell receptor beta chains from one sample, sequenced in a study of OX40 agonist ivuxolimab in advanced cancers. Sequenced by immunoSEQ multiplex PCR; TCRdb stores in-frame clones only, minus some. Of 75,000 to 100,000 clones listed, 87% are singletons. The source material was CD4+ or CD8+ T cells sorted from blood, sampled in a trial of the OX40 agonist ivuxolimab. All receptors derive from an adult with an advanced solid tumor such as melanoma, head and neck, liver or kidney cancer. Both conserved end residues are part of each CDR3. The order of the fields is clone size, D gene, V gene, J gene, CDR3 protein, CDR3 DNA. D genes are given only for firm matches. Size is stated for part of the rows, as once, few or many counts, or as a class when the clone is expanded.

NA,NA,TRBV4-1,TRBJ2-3,CASSQAGPGTDTQYF,TGCGCCAGCAGCCAAGCAGGGCCAGGAACAGATACGCAGTATTTT
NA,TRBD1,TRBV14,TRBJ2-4,CASSETLAGGIQYF,TGTGCCAGCAGCGAAACACTCGCAGGGGGCATTCAGTACTTC
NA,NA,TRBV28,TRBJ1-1,CASSTTRIINEAFF,TGTGCCAGCAGTACTACCAGGATCATAAATGAAGCTTTCTTT
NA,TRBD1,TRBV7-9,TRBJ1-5,CASSLGDREGQPQHF,TGTGCCAGCAGCTTAGGGGACAGGGAGGGTCAGCCCCAGCATTTT
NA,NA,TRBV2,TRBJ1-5,CASSELGYRTSNQPQHF,TGTGCCAGCAGTGAATTGGGGTATCGGACCTCGAATCAGCCCCAGCATTTT
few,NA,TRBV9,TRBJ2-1,CASSAGPNSYNEQFF,TGTGCCAGCAGCGCGGGACCAAACTCCTACAATGAGCAGTTCTTC
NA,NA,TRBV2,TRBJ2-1,CASRRDAQGEQFF,TGTGCCAGCAGAAGGGACGCACAAGGGGAGCAGTTCTTC
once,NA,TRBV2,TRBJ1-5,CASGYRQRGDQPQHF,TGTGCCAGCGGATATAGACAGAGGGGGGATCAGCCCCAGCATTTT
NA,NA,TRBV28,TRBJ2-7,CASSASRVPYF,TGTGCCAGCAGCGCCTCTAGAGTGCCGTACTTC
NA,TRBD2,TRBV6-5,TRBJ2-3,CASSYQSGVTDTQYF,TGTGCCAGCAGCTATCAAAGCGGGGTCACAGATACGCAGTATTTT
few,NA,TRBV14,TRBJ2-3,CASNRVARDTQYF,TGTGCCAGCAACCGAGTGGCTAGGGATACGCAGTATTTT
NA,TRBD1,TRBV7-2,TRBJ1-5,CASSSTGLVSPQHF,TGTGCCAGCAGCTCGACAGGGTTAGTTTCGCCCCAGCATTTT
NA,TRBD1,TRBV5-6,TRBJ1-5,CASSTDRGREPQHF,TGTGCCAGCAGCACCGACAGGGGTAGAGAGCCCCAGCATTTT
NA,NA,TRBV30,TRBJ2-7,CAWSAGPGATYEQYF,TGTGCCTGGAGTGCAGGTCCGGGGGCCACCTACGAGCAGTACTTC
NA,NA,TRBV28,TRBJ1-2,CASSTFYGYTF,TGTGCCAGCAGTACTTTCTATGGCTACACCTTC
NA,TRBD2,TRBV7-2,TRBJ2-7,CASSLSAGYEQYF,TGTGCCAGCAGCTTATCAGCGGGATACGAGCAGTACTTC
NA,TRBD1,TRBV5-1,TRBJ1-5,CASSSGQGGQPQHF,TGCGCCAGCAGCTCGGGACAGGGAGGTCAGCCCCAGCATTTT
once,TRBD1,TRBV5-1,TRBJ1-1,CASSLQGGNTEAFF,TGCGCCAGCAGCTTACAGGGGGGGAACACTGAAGCTTTCTTT
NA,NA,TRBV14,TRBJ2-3,CASSPERTDTQYF,TGTGCCAGCAGCCCCGAACGCACAGATACGCAGTATTTT
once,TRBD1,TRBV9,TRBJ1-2,CASSVAGGPAGYTF,TGTGCCAGCAGCGTAGCAGGGGGGCCGGCTGGCTACACCTTC
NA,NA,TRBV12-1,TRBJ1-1,CASRLLTGGDSGTEAFF,TGTGCCAGCAGACTTTTGACAGGGGGCGATTCGGGCACTGAAGCTTTCTTT
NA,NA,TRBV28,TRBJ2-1,CASIPVGGYNEQFF,TGTGCCAGCATCCCGGTTGGCGGCTACAATGAGCAGTTCTTC
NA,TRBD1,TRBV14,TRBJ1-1,CASSFTGARDTEAFF,TGTGCCAGCAGCTTTACAGGGGCGCGAGACACTGAAGCTTTCTTT
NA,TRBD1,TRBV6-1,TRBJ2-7,CASSTRGIYYEQYF,TGTGCCAGCAGTACCAGGGGGATCTACTACGAGCAGTACTTC
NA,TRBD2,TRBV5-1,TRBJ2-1,CASSLSTSGSHNEQFF,TGCGCCAGCAGCTTGAGTACTAGCGGGTCTCACAATGAGCAGTTCTTC
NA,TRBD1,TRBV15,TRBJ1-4,CATSRGTGGKEKLFF,TGTGCCACCAGCAGAGGGACAGGGGGCAAGGAAAAACTGTTTTTT
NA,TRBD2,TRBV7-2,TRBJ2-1,CASVERGTSGYNEQFF,TGTGCCAGTGTGGAACGCGGGACTAGCGGATACAATGAGCAGTTCTTC
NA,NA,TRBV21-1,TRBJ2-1,CARIRRRGCDEQFF,TGTGCCAGAATCCGGCGGCGCGGATGCGATGAGCAGTTCTTC
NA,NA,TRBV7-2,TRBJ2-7,CASSGGGGDYEQYF,TGTGCCAGCAGCGGGGGAGGTGGTGATTACGAGCAGTACTTC
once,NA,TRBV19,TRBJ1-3,CASSIQGAGNTIYF,TGTGCCAGTAGTATACAAGGAGCTGGAAACACCATATATTTT
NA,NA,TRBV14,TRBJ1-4,CASSQPSGVNEKLFF,TGTGCCAGCAGCCAACCCTCAGGGGTTAATGAAAAACTGTTTTTT
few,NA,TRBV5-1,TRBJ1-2,CASSGRALTGYTF,TGCGCCAGCAGCGGAAGGGCCTTGACCGGCTACACCTTC
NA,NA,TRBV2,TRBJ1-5,CASRPRQSSNQPQHF,TGTGCCAGCAGACCCCGACAGTCTAGCAATCAGCCCCAGCATTTT